This is a list of T cell receptor beta chains from one sample in a study of identical twins. From the 5' RACE reads, TCRdb called clonotypes with MiXCR, one entry per CDR3 protein. The table lists 500,000 or so distinct CDR3 sequences, 13% to 15% of them singletons. These same records also appear under a second study, on yellow fever vaccine responses in identical twins.

Sequenced sample: CD4+ T cells sorted from blood. The receptors were sampled from a woman aged 18-29 years in good health. CDR3s include the opening cysteine and the closing phenylalanine or tryptophan. Each record gives: CDR3 length, V gene, clone size, J gene, D gene, CDR3 DNA, CDR3 protein. D genes are given only for firm matches. The size of a clone is reported for some rows only, either as once, few or many, or as a class for expanded clones.

17,TRBV4-1,few,TRBJ1-1,NA,TGCGCCAGCAGCCAAGATCGGCCGCTGGGAGGGAACACTGAAGCTTTCTTT,CASSQDRPLGGNTEAFF
15,TRBV11-2,few,TRBJ2-4,NA,TGTGCCAGCAGCGAGGGGGTTTGGACCAAAAACATTCAGTACTTC,CASSEGVWTKNIQYF
15,TRBV28,few,TRBJ2-1,TRBD1,TGTGCCAGCAGTTTCCGGGACAGGGGGCGCAATGAGCAGTTCTTC,CASSFRDRGRNEQFF
16,TRBV6-4,NA,TRBJ2-6,NA,TGTGCCAGCGCTGCTAGGGGGGCGTCTGGGGCCAACGTCCTGACTTTC,CASAARGASGANVLTF
12,TRBV6-6,NA,TRBJ2-2,TRBD1,TGTGCCAGTGACAGGGACACCGGGGAGCTGTTTTTT,CASDRDTGELFF
12,TRBV7-2,NA,TRBJ2-1,NA,TGTGCCAGCAGCTTATACCAGTATGAGCAGTTCTTC,CASSLYQYEQFF
16,TRBV7-2,few,TRBJ2-3,TRBD2,TGTGCCAGCAGCCCCCGGTGGCGGGGGGCAAGAGATACGCAGTATTTT,CASSPRWRGARDTQYF
13,TRBV29-1,few,TRBJ2-7,NA,TGCAGCATGACCTTGGACTTGGTGGGGGAGCAGTACTTC,CSMTLDLVGEQYF
14,TRBV18,few,TRBJ2-1,TRBD2,TGTGCCAGCTCGACGGGGGGCTCCTACAATGAGCAGTTCTTC,CASSTGGSYNEQFF
14,TRBV12-3/TRBV12-4,NA,TRBJ2-3,NA,TGTGCCAGCACGCTCCGTTGGGGCACAGATACGCAGTATTTT,CASTLRWGTDTQYF
18,TRBV11-1,NA,TRBJ2-2,TRBD1,TGTGCCAGCAGCTTATTACGGACAGGGACACGAGGGACCGGGGAGCTGTTTTTT,CASSLLRTGTRGTGELFF
17,TRBV5-6,NA,TRBJ1-5,NA,TGTGCCAGCAGCTTGTCATGGGATGGGCGAAGCAATCAGCCCCAGCATTTT,CASSLSWDGRSNQPQHF
15,TRBV28,few,TRBJ2-7,TRBD1,TGTGCCAGCAGTTCCCCCGGGACAGGGGGATACGAGCAGTACTTC,CASSSPGTGGYEQYF
14,TRBV2,few,TRBJ1-5,NA,TGTGCCAGCAGTAAGGGGGGTCTAGGCCAGCCCCAGCATTTT,CASSKGGLGQPQHF
15,TRBV28,NA,TRBJ1-5,TRBD1,TGTGCCAGCAGTAGACAGGGGGGCGGCAATCAGCCCCAGCATTTT,CASSRQGGGNQPQHF
14,TRBV7-9,few,TRBJ1-2,TRBD1,TGTGCCAGCAGCTCCGGACAGGGAGCCGCTGGCTACACCTTC,CASSSGQGAAGYTF
15,TRBV7-9,many,TRBJ2-5,TRBD1,TGTGCCAGCAGCTTAAGACAGGGTCCCCAAGAGACCCAGTACTTC,CASSLRQGPQETQYF
17,TRBV6-5,NA,TRBJ2-6,TRBD2,TGTGCCAGCAGTTACGGACTAGCGGGGTCTGGGGCCAACGTCCTGACTTTC,CASSYGLAGSGANVLTF
14,TRBV5-1,few,TRBJ1-4,TRBD1,TGCGCCAGCAGCTTGGACAGGGGGAGAGAAAAACTGTTTTTT,CASSLDRGREKLFF
13,TRBV5-6,few,TRBJ2-5,NA,TGTGCCAGCAGCTTGTCCGGGTACGAGACCCAGTACTTC,CASSLSGYETQYF
15,TRBV7-9,few,TRBJ1-1,NA,TGTGCCAGCACCAGGGCAGGGGCCAGGAACACTGAAGCTTTCTTT,CASTRAGARNTEAFF
12,TRBV12-3/TRBV12-4,NA,TRBJ2-7,NA,TGTGCCAGCGGGTCCCCCCGGTACGAGCAGTACTTC,CASGSPRYEQYF
15,TRBV9,many,TRBJ1-6,NA,TGTGCCAGCAGCCCGGCGGGGGCAGGTGGATCACCCCTCCACTTT,CASSPAGAGGSPLHF
14,TRBV9,many,TRBJ2-3,TRBD1,TGTGCCAGCAGGACAGGGGATCCCACAGATACGCAGTATTTT,CASRTGDPTDTQYF
17,TRBV5-1,NA,TRBJ2-1,TRBD2,TGCGCCAGCAGCTTGGTATTAGCGGGAGGGCCCAGCCATGAGCAGTTCTTC,CASSLVLAGGPSHEQFF
14,TRBV27,few,TRBJ1-4,NA,TGTGCCAGCAGTTTGTCGGTAGTTAATGAAAAACTGTTTTTT,CASSLSVVNEKLFF
14,TRBV29-1,few,TRBJ2-7,TRBD1,TGCAGCGTTGAGGGGACAGGGACGGGCTACGAGCAGTACTTC,CSVEGTGTGYEQYF
16,TRBV10-3,few,TRBJ2-1,TRBD1,TGTGCCATCAGGTCACAGGGGTTAGGGTCCTACAATGAGCAGTTCTTC,CAIRSQGLGSYNEQFF
13,TRBV6-6,NA,TRBJ1-5,NA,TGTGCCAGCAGTTCGGGAAGTGGGCAGCCCCAGCATTTT,CASSSGSGQPQHF
14,TRBV12-3/TRBV12-4,many,TRBJ1-4,TRBD1,TGTGCCAGCACCTACAGGACAGGGGGTGAAAAACTGTTTTTT,CASTYRTGGEKLFF
14,TRBV6-1,NA,TRBJ1-1,NA,TGTGCCAGCAGGCCGGCAAGGGACTTGACTGAAGCTTTCTTT,CASRPARDLTEAFF
13,TRBV28,many,TRBJ2-2,NA,TGTGCCAGCAGTATTCAGGGGAGCGGGGAGCTGTTTTTT,CASSIQGSGELFF
13,TRBV11-2,NA,TRBJ1-2,NA,TGTGCCAGCAGCCCTCGACAGAACTATGGCTACACCTTC,CASSPRQNYGYTF